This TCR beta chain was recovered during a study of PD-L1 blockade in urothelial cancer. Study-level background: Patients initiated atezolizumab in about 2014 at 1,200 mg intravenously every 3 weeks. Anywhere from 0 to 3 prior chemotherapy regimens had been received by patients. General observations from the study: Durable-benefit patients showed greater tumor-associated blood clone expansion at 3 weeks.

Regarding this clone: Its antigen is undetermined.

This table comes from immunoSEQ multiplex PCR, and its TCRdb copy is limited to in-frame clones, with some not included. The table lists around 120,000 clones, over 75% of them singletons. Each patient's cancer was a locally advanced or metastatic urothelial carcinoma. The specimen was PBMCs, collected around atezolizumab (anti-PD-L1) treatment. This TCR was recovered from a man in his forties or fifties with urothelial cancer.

The CDR3 here is CASTDSPGTRVYEQYF. Here the CDR3 DNA reads TGTGCCAGCACCGACTCTCCTGGGACTAGGGTCTACGAGCAGTACTTC. The chain combines TRBV6-6 with TRBJ2-7; 8 bases are shared with TRBD2. The V segment lost 7 bases and the J segment 3 bases; nucleotides outside the gene matches: 14. This CDR3 spans 16 amino acids. CDR1 is MNHNY and CDR2 is SVGAGI in the germline V gene (reference sequence).